This TCR beta chain was sequenced during a study of blood T cell repertoires in COVID-19. About the research overall: Specimens from acute and convalescent COVID-19 originated in the United States, Italy and Spain. Nucleic acid was either cDNA or gDNA, and it came from T cells, B-cell-depleted T cells, or PBMCs.

Concerning this clone itself: This sample also contains other DNA sequences that code for the same CDR3.

TCRdb keeps only in-frame clones here, not all; method: immunoSEQ multiplex PCR. Of 250,000 to 350,000 clones in the sample, under 95% were seen once. Participants were aged about 18 to 95 years, lived in 24 US areas, and enrolled virtually. In assigning cohorts, the study relied on participant-reported clinical history. The germline gives CDR1 MNHEY, CDR2 SVGEGT. The CDR3 spans 13 residues. V was trimmed by 6 bases and J by 2 bases, leaving 11 bases between them. The TCR comes from a woman in her 30s who had recovered from COVID-19. The sequenced sample consisted of PBMCs or T cells enriched from blood (not recorded which). The chain uses TRBV6-2 or TRBV6-3 and TRBJ2-7, with D perhaps matching TRBD1 (6 bases). The CDR3 DNA reads TGTGCCAGCAGCGGAACAGGGCCCTACGAGCAGTACTTC. Its translation: CASSGTGPYEQYF.